These 4 T cell receptor beta chains came from one sample sequenced in a study of early T cells in non-severe SARS-CoV-2 infection. One entry per CDR3 protein, called by TCRdb with MiXCR from the 5' RACE reads. This sample carries tens of thousands of distinct CDR3 sequences, about an eighth of them seen once, and the ten largest clones take 4.5% to 7%. Specimen: whole blood, collected at baseline. These receptors were collected from an adult who was a healthcare worker with PCR-confirmed SARS-CoV-2 infection or an uninfected control (not recorded which).

The count of this clonotype is one. The gene calls are TRBV2 and TRBJ2-7, with 9 bases identical to TRBD1. This CDR3 has 14 residues. The ends lost 3 bases at V and 5 bases at J; junction bases unmatched: 5. Per germline, CDR1 SNHLY and CDR2 FYNNEI. CDR3 protein: CASSDRTGGDEQYF. CDR3 coding DNA: TGTGCCAGCAGTGACCGAACAGGGGGCGACGAGCAGTACTTC.

This clonotype was seen only a few times. V is TRBV3-1 and J is TRBJ2-7; TRBD1 matches at 9 bases. V was pared by 3 bases and J by 0 bases, with 6 bases of the junction left unmatched. The CDR3 contains 16 residues. CDR1 LGHDT and CDR2 YNNKEL come from the germline V gene (reference sequence). CDR3 residues: CASSHPRDRASYEQYF. For the CDR3, the DNA is TGTGCCAGCAGCCACCCCCGGGACAGGGCCTCCTACGAGCAGTACTTC.

The chain is built from TRBV18 and TRBJ1-1; 10 nucleotides agree with TRBD1. Unmatched junction bases numbered 12, after V lost 4 bases and J lost 4 bases. The CDR3 runs 17 residues. Germline values: CDR1 KGHSH, CDR2 LQKENI. The CDR3 sequence is CASSRQGARSKSTEAFF. CDR3 sequence (DNA): TGTGCCAGCTCACGACAGGGGGCGAGGTCCAAAAGCACTGAAGCTTTCTTT.

This clonotype was observed many times. This chain links TRBV18 with TRBJ1-2; the D gene is possibly TRBD1 (5 bases). V was trimmed by 6 bases and J by 4 bases, leaving 12 bases between them. This CDR3 has 13 residues. Germline assignment: CDR1 KGHSH and CDR2 LQKENI. CDR3 protein: CASSPDSSYGYTF. In DNA form, the CDR3 reads TGTGCCAGCTCGCCTGACAGCTCCTATGGCTACACCTTC.